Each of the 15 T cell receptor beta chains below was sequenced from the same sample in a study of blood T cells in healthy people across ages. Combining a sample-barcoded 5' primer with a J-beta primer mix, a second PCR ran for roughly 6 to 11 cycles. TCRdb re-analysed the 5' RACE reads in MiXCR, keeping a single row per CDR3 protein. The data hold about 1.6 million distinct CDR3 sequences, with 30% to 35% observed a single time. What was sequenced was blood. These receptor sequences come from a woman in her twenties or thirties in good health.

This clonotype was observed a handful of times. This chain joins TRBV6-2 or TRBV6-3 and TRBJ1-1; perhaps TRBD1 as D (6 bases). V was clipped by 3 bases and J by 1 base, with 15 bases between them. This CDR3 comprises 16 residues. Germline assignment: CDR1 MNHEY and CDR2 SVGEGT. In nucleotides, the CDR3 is TGTGCCAGCAGTTATCCTCGGACAGTCGCGAACACTGAAGCTTTCTTT. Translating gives CASSYPRTVANTEAFF.

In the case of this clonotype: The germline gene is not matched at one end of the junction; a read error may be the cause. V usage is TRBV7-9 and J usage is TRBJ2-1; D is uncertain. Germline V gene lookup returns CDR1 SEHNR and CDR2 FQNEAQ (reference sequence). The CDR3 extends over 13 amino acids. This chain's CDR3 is CSSIMPNYNEQFF. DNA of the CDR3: TGTTCCAGCATTATGCCCAACTACAATGAGCAGTTCTTC.

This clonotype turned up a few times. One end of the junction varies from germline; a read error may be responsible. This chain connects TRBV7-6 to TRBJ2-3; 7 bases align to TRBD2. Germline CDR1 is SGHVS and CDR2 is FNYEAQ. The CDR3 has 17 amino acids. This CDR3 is CVRSGLQDQLSTNTQYF. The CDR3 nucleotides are TGTGTCAGATCGGGACTACAAGATCAACTAAGCACAAATACGCAGTATTTT.

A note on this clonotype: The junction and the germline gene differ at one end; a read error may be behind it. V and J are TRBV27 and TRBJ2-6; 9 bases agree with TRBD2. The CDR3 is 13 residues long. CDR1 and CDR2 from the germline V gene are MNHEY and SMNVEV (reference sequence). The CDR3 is CASRGGGANVPTF. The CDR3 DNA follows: TGTGCCAGCAGAGGCGGGGGGGCCAACGTCCCGACTTTC.

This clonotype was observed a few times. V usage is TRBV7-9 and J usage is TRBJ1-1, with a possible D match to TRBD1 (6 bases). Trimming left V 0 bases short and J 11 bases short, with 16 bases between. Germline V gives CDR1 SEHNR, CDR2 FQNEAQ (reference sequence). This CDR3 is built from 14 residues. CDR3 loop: CASSLARGAQPAFF. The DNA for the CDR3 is TGTGCCAGCAGCTTAGCGAGGGGGGCCCAACCGGCTTTCTTT.

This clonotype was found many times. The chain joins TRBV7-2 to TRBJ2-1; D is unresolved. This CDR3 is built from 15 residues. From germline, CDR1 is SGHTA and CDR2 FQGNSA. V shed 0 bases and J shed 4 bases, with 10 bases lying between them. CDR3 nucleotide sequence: TGTGCCAGCAGCTTAGCTAAGAACGTTTACAATGAGCAGTTCTTC. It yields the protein CASSLAKNVYNEQFF.

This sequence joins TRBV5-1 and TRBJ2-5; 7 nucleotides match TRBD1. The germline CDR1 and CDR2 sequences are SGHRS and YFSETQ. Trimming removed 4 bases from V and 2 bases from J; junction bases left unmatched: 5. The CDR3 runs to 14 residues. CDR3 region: CASSTGDLQETQYF. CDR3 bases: TGCGCCAGCAGCACAGGGGACCTTCAAGAGACCCAGTACTTC.

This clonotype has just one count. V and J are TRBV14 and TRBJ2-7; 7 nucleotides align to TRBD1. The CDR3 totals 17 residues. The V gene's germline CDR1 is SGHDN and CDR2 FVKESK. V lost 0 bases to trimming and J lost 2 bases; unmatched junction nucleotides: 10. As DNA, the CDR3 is TGTGCCAGCAGCCAAGATCGTGCACAGGGGCTCCCCTACGAGCAGTACTTC. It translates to CASSQDRAQGLPYEQYF.

CDR3 region: CSAPRTDSTDTQYF. Here the CDR3 DNA reads TGCAGTGCCCCTAGGACAGATAGCACAGATACGCAGTATTTT. V gene TRBV20-1 combines with J gene TRBJ2-3; a weak D match, TRBD1 (6 bases). Germline V lookup: CDR1 DFQATT, CDR2 SNEGSKA (reference sequence). The CDR3 runs 14 residues. Deletions cut 6 bases from V and 0 bases from J, with 13 bases between.

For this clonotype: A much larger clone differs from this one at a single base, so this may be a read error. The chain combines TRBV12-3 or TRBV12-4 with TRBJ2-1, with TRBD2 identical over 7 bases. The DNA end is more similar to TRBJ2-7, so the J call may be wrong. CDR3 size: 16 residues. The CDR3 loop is CASSLGGGVSYNEQYF. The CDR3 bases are TGTGCCAGCAGTTTAGGCGGGGGTGTCTCCTACAATGAGCAGTACTTC.

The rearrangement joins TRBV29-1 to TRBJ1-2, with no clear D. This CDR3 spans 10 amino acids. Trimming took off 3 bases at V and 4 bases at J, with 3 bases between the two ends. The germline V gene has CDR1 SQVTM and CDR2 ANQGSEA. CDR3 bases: TGCAGCGTTGAGGCCTATGGCTACACCTTC. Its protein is CSVEAYGYTF.

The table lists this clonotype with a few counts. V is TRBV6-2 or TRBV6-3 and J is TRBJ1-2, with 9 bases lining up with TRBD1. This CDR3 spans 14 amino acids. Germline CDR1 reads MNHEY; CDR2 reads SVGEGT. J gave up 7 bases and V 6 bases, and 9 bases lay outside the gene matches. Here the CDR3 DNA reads TGTGCCAGCAGGCTCCTCACAGGGGGCTCTGGCTACACCTTC. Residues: CASRLLTGGSGYTF.

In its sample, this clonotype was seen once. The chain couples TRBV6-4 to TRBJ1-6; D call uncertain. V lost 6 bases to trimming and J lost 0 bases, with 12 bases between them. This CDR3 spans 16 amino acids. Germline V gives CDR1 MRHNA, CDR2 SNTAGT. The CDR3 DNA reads TGTGCCAGCAGCGACACCTGGAGCTCCTATAATTCACCCCTCCACTTT. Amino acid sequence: CASSDTWSSYNSPLHF.

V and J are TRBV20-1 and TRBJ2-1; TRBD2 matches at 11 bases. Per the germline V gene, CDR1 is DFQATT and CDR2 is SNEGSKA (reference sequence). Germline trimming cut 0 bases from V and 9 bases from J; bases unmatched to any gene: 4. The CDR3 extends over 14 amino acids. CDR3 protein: CSAREASGRSEQFF. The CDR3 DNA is TGCAGTGCTAGAGAGGCTAGCGGGAGGTCTGAGCAGTTCTTC.

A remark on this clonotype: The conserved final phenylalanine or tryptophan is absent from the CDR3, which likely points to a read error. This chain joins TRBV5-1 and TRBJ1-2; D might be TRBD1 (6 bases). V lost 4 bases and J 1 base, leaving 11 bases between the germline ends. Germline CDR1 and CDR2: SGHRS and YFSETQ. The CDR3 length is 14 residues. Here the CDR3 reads CASSADRINYGYTC. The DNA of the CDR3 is TGCGCCAGCAGCGCCGACAGGATTAACTATGGCTACACCTGC.